The next 4 T cell receptor beta chains were all read from a single sample in a study of cytomegalovirus exposure and HLA in healthy donors. PCR used 60 Vbeta primers and 13 Jbeta primers. Here immunoSEQ multiplex PCR was the method, and the copy in TCRdb shows in-frame clones only, minus some. The sample yields 150,000 to 200,000 clones, more than 60% seen once. Sequencing was carried out using PBMCs. Receptors were obtained from a human donor in good health.

The chain recombines TRBV2 with TRBJ1-2, with 10 bases aligning to TRBD1. The V segment lost 3 bases and the J segment 4 bases; nucleotides outside the gene matches: 11. Germline lookup yields CDR1 SNHLY and CDR2 FYNNEI. The CDR3 is made up of 17 amino acids. CDR3 DNA sequence: TGTGCCAGCAGTGACTCCGGGACAGGGGAGTCAGGCTATGGCTACACCTTC. The encoded protein is CASSDSGTGESGYGYTF.

V and J are TRBV18 and TRBJ2-5; weak D call: TRBD2 (6 bases). CDR1 is KGHSH, CDR2 LQKENI, per germline. This CDR3 region has 14 residues. The germline V and J ends were trimmed by 4 bases and 0 bases, with 9 bases remaining between them. CDR3 coding DNA: TGTGCCAGCTCACTAGGACTAAACCAAGAGACCCAGTACTTC. Its protein is CASSLGLNQETQYF.

The chain couples TRBV5-1 to TRBJ1-1; D not resolved. The ends were cut back, 4 bases at V and 2 bases at J, with 15 bases in the middle. The CDR3 consists of 15 residues. Germline V gives CDR1 SGHRS, CDR2 YFSETQ. CDR3 DNA: TGCGCCAGCAGCCCCGGTTGGCGGATAAACACTGAAGCTTTCTTT. It specifies CASSPGWRINTEAFF.

The V gene is TRBV5-1, the J gene TRBJ1-1, with D tentatively TRBD1 (5 bases). The CDR3 contains 14 residues. The V end was cut by 4 bases, the J end by 6 bases, with 16 bases between. Looked up from germline, CDR1 is SGHRS and CDR2 is YFSETQ. The CDR3 coding sequence is TGCGCCAGCAGCCCGGGGGGGGGTTACGCTGAAGCTTTCTTT. Protein: CASSPGGGYAEAFF.